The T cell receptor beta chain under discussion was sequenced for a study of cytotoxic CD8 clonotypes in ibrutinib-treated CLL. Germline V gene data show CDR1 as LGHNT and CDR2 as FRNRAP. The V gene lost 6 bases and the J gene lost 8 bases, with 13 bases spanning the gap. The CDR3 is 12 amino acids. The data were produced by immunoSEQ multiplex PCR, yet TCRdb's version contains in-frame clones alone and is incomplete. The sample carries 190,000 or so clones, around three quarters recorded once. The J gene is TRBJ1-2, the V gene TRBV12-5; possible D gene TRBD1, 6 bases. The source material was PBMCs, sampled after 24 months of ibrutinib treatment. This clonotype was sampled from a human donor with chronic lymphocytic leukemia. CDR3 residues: CASGSTGSGYTF. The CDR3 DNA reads TGTGCTAGTGGATCAACAGGGTCCGGCTACACCTTC.